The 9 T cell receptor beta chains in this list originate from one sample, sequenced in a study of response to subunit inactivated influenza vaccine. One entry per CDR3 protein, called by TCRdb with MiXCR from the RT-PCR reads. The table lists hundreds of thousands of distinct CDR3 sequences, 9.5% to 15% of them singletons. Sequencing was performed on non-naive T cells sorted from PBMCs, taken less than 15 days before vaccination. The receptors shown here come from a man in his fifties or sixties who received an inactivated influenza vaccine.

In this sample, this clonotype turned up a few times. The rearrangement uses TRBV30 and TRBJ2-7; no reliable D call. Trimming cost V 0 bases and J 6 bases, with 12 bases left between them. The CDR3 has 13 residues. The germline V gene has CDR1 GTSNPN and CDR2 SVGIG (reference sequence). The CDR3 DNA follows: TGTGCCTGGAGTGTAGGGCTGACCGGCGAGCAGTACTTC. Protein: CAWSVGLTGEQYF.

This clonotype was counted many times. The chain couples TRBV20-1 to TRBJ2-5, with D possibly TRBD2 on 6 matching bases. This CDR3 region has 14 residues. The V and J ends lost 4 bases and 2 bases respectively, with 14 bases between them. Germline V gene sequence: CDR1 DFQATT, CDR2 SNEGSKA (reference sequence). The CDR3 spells CSATMAGQQETQYF. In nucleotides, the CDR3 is TGCAGTGCTACTATGGCGGGGCAGCAAGAGACCCAGTACTTC.

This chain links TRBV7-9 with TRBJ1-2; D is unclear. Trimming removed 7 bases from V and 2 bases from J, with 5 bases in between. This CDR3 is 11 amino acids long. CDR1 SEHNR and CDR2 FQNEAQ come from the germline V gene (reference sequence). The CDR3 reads CASTDNYGYTF. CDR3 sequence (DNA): TGTGCCAGCACCGACAACTATGGCTACACCTTC.

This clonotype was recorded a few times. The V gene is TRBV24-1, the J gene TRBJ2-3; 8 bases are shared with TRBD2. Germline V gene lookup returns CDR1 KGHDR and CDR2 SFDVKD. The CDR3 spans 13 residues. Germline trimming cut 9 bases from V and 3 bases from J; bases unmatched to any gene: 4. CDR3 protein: CATERGSTDTQYF. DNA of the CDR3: TGTGCCACCGAGCGGGGGAGTACAGATACGCAGTATTTT.

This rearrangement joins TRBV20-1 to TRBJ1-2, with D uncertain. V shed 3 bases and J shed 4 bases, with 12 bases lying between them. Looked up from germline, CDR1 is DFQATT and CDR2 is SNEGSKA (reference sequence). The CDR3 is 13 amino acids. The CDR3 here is CSASLGSGYGYTF. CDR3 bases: TGCAGTGCTAGTTTAGGGTCTGGCTATGGCTACACCTTC.

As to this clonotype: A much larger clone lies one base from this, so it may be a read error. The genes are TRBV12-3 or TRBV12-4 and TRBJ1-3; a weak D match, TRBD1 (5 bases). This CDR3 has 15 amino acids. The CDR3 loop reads CTSSQSQGSGNTIYF. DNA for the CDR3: TGTACCAGCAGCCAATCCCAGGGTTCTGGAAACACCATATATTTT.

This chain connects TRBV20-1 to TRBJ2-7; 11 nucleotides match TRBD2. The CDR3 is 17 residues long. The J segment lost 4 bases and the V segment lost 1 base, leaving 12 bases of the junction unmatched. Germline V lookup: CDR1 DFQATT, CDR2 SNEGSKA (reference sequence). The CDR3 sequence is CSARVVGPGLAAYEQYF. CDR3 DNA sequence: TGCAGTGCTAGAGTGGTGGGGCCGGGACTAGCGGCTTACGAGCAGTACTTC.

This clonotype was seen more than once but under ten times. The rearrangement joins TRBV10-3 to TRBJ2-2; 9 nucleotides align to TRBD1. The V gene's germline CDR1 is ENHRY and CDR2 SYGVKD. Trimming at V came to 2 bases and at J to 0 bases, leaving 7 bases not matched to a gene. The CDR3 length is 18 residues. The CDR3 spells CAISERDRASTNTGELFF. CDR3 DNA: TGTGCCATCAGTGAGAGGGACAGGGCCTCCACGAACACCGGGGAGCTGTTTTTT.

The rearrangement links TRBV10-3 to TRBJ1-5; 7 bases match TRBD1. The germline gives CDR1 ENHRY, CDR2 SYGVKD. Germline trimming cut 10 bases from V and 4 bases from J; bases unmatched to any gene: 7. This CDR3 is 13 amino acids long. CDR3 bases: TGTGCCACCACAGGGGCCCTAAATCAGCCCCAGCATTTT. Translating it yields CATTGALNQPQHF.